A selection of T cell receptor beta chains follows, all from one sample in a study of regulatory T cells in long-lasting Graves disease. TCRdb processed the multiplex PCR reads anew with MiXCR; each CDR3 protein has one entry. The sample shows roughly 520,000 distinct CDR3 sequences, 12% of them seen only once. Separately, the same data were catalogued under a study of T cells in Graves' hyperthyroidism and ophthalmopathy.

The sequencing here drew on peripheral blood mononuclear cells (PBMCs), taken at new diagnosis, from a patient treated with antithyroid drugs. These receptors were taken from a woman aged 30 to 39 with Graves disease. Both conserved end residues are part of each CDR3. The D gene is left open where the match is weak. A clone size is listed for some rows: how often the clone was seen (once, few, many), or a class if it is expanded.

TGTGCCAGCAGTTACGAGCCCCTGGGCACTGAAGCTTTCTTT	CASSYEPLGTEAFF	NA	TRBV6-5	TRBJ1-1	many
TGTGCCAGCAGTAAGGGACAGGGGAGGGGAGTACTGAATGCTTTCTTT	CASSKGQGRGVLNAFF	TRBD1	TRBV2	TRBJ1-1	many
TGTGCCAGTAGTATTAGGACAGGGAGGAGTAATTCACCCCTCCACTTT	CASSIRTGRSNSPLHF	TRBD1	TRBV19	TRBJ1-6	many
TGTGCCTGGACTCCGGGACTAGCGACCGGGGAGCTGTTTTTT	CAWTPGLATGELFF	TRBD2	TRBV30	TRBJ2-2	many
TGTGCCAGCAGCTTGGTCGGCCAGGGGGCCCTTGAAGCTTTCTTT	CASSLVGQGALEAFF	TRBD1	TRBV5-5	TRBJ1-1	few
TGTGCCAGCAGCTTACCTACCGGGTCAGGGGATACGCAGTATTTT	CASSLPTGSGDTQYF	NA	TRBV11-1	TRBJ2-3	many
TGTGCCAGCAGTTTCAGTTTGCAGGAGCAGTTCTTC	CASSFSLQEQFF	NA	TRBV12-3/TRBV12-4	TRBJ2-1	many
TGTGCCACCAGTGATTTGACCGGGACAGGGAAAGAGACCCAGTACTTC	CATSDLTGTGKETQYF	TRBD1	TRBV24-1	TRBJ2-5	many
TGTGCCAGTAGGGCAGGAGGCATAGAGACCCAGTACTTC	CASRAGGIETQYF	NA	TRBV19	TRBJ2-5	many
TGTGCCAGCAGCTTGGAGGTCCTCTCGCAGGGTGGAAAGGAGCTGTTTTTT	CASSLEVLSQGGKELFF	NA	TRBV5-6	TRBJ2-2	NA
TGTGCCAGCAGTTTCCTGCCCCCCGACAGGGTTGGAAGAGGAGATTCACCCCTCCACTTT	CASSFLPPDRVGRGDSPLHF	TRBD1	TRBV12-3/TRBV12-4	TRBJ1-6	many
TGTGCCAGCAGTCCCTCTTGGGGCTACACCTTC	CASSPSWGYTF	NA	TRBV2	TRBJ1-2	many
TGTGCCAGCAGCGCCACAGGGATGTGGCTGGGAAAACTGTTTTTT	CASSATGMWLGKLFF	NA	TRBV7-9	TRBJ1-4	many
TGTGCCAGTACGGCTAGCGGATACAATGAGCAGTTCTTC	CASTASGYNEQFF	TRBD2	TRBV6-1	TRBJ2-1	NA
TGCAGCGTTGGGGTGAGGGGGGAGAGGACCGGGGAGCTGTTTTTT	CSVGVRGERTGELFF	NA	TRBV29-1	TRBJ2-2	NA
TGTGCCAGCAGCTTAACCACTAGCGGGGGCAGTTGGTACTTC	CASSLTTSGGSWYF	TRBD2	TRBV7-2	TRBJ2-5	many
TGTGCCAGCAGTGAAGGGGCCCCAGATACGCAGTATTTT	CASSEGAPDTQYF	NA	TRBV2	TRBJ2-3	many
TGTGCCATCAAAAGTTCGTACTACAATGAGCAGTTCTTC	CAIKSSYYNEQFF	NA	TRBV10-3	TRBJ2-1	many
TGTGCCAGTAGCACGCCTTTCCGGGACAGACATCGCACCGGGGAGCTGTTTTTT	CASSTPFRDRHRTGELFF	TRBD1	TRBV19	TRBJ2-2	many
TGTGCCAGCAGCCCCATGGGCCTGAACACCGGGGAGCTGTTTTTT	CASSPMGLNTGELFF	NA	TRBV7-3	TRBJ2-2	few
TGTGCCAGCAGCTTTAGGCCGACCGGGGGGCAAGAGACCCAGTACTTC	CASSFRPTGGQETQYF	TRBD2	TRBV11-2	TRBJ2-5	NA
TGTGCCAGCAGCCCCGGGACTACCTTAAGGGGTGAGCAGTTCTTC	CASSPGTTLRGEQFF	TRBD2	TRBV4-2	TRBJ2-1	many
TGTGCCAGCAGCCGGGCCCAGCGGGGCGGGGAGCTGTTTTTT	CASSRAQRGGELFF	TRBD2	TRBV7-8	TRBJ2-2	few
TGCAGTGCTAGGGAGACTAGTCGGGCGGGCAATGAGCAGTTCTTC	CSARETSRAGNEQFF	NA	TRBV20-1	TRBJ2-1	many
TGTGCCAGCAGCTTAGCTACCTCAGGGGAAGCTTTCTTT	CASSLATSGEAFF	NA	TRBV7-9	TRBJ1-1	many
TGTGCCAGCAGCTGGGGGAACAGCCCTTATGGCTACACCTTC	CASSWGNSPYGYTF	NA	TRBV7-9	TRBJ1-2	NA
TGTGCCAGCAGCTTAGCATTCCGGGACAGGGGGAATTCACCCCTCCACTTT	CASSLAFRDRGNSPLHF	TRBD1	TRBV7-2	TRBJ1-6	many
TGTGCCAGCAGTCCCGACAGGGAAACCTACAATGAGCAGTTCTTC	CASSPDRETYNEQFF	TRBD1	TRBV6-1	TRBJ2-1	once
TGTGCCGGGATAAGACAAGCGAACTATGGCTACACCTTC	CAGIRQANYGYTF	NA	TRBV30	TRBJ1-2	many
TGCAGTGCTCGCCACAAACACCTCGGTTACAATGAGCAGTTCTTC	CSARHKHLGYNEQFF	NA	TRBV20-1	TRBJ2-1	few
TGTGCCAGCAGCCAAGCCCGCGGGAGTGTGTCCTACGAGCAGTACTTC	CASSQARGSVSYEQYF	TRBD2	TRBV4-2	TRBJ2-7	NA
TGTGCCAGCAGTGAACAGGGACATTCACCCCTCCACTTT	CASSEQGHSPLHF	NA	TRBV25-1	TRBJ1-6	few
TGTGCCAGCAGTCCCTACGGTGACACTGAAGCTTTCTTT	CASSPYGDTEAFF	NA	TRBV6-1	TRBJ1-1	NA
TGTGCCAGCAGCTTAGGACAGGGGGACCTCTACGAGCAGTACTTC	CASSLGQGDLYEQYF	TRBD1	TRBV7-8	TRBJ2-7	many
TGTGCCACCAGCAGAGGTCGGGACGTAGGCGTCGGCTACACCTTC	CATSRGRDVGVGYTF	NA	TRBV15	TRBJ1-2	many
TGTGCCTGGAGTACAGGGCCCTATCAGCCCCAGCATTTT	CAWSTGPYQPQHF	NA	TRBV30	TRBJ1-5	NA
TGTGCCACCAGCCTGTGGAGCAGCTCCTACAATGAGCAGTTCTTC	CATSLWSSSYNEQFF	NA	TRBV24-1	TRBJ2-1	NA
TGTGCCAGCAGCTTTGGGCCTGGGGTCATTCAGTACTTC	CASSFGPGVIQYF	NA	TRBV7-8	TRBJ2-4	NA
TGTGCCAGCAGCCAAGACTGGGTAAATGAGCAGTTCTTC	CASSQDWVNEQFF	NA	TRBV3-1	TRBJ2-1	many
TGTGCCAGCAGCTTAACACTACCGGGACAGAAGAGCTCCTACGAGCAGTACTTC	CASSLTLPGQKSSYEQYF	TRBD1	TRBV7-8	TRBJ2-7	NA
TGTTTAGCGGGAAGGAGTACAGATACGCAGTATTTT	CLAGRSTDTQYF	TRBD2	TRBV6-2/TRBV6-3	TRBJ2-3	few
TGTGCCAGCAGCTCGGGCCTGACAGGGGATACGCAGTATTTT	CASSSGLTGDTQYF	TRBD1	TRBV5-6	TRBJ2-3	NA
TGCAGTGCTAGCTTGGCAGGGGGTAATCAGCCCCAGCATTTT	CSASLAGGNQPQHF	TRBD1	TRBV20-1	TRBJ1-5	many
TGTGCCAGCAGCCGCCTATATAGCGGCTCGAACACCGGGGAGCTGTTTTTT	CASSRLYSGSNTGELFF	NA	TRBV7-8	TRBJ2-2	many
TGTGCCAGCACTGGGGCGGGGACTATCACAGATACGCAGTATTTT	CASTGAGTITDTQYF	TRBD2	TRBV5-4	TRBJ2-3	few
TGTGCCAGCTTACAGCTAACTGGGGCCAACGTCCTGACTTTC	CASLQLTGANVLTF	NA	TRBV27	TRBJ2-6	many
TGTGCCAGCAGCCATAGAACTGTGCATTTGAATGAGCAGTTCTTC	CASSHRTVHLNEQFF	NA	TRBV3-1	TRBJ2-1	many
TGTGCCAGCAGCCGAGAACTAGCGGGACTCACCTACGAGCAGTACTTC	CASSRELAGLTYEQYF	TRBD2	TRBV5-4	TRBJ2-7	NA
TGTGCCAGCAGCTTAGATACGGGGTACGGCCTCGAAAAACTGTTTTTT	CASSLDTGYGLEKLFF	NA	TRBV11-3	TRBJ1-4	few
TGTGCCACCAGTGATGGGGACAGCTACAATGAGCAGTTCTTC	CATSDGDSYNEQFF	TRBD1	TRBV24-1	TRBJ2-1	many
TGTGCCAGTAGCGGGGTTCATAGCAATCAGCCCCAGCATTTT	CASSGVHSNQPQHF	NA	TRBV19	TRBJ1-5	NA
TGTGCCAGCAGACCGGGAGGGAGGACAGATACGCAGTATTTT	CASRPGGRTDTQYF	TRBD2	TRBV12-3/TRBV12-4	TRBJ2-3	many
TGTGCCAGCAGTTTTGACCCTCAGGCCTACGAGCAGCACTTC	CASSFDPQAYEQHF	NA	TRBV28	TRBJ2-7	many
TGTGCCAGCAGTCCGGGGATGACTAGCGGGAGGGCGAGAAACATTCAGTACTTC	CASSPGMTSGRARNIQYF	TRBD2	TRBV27	TRBJ2-4	few